The rows below give T cell receptor beta chains drawn from one sample of a study of T cell repertoires in cytomegalovirus infection. TCRdb re-derived calls from the reads in MiXCR, one entry per CDR3 protein. The data show 740,000 or so distinct CDR3 sequences, with approximately 40% seen just once and around 2.8% held by the top ten. Sequencing used PBMCs. These receptors were taken from a human donor in good health (CMV status not recorded). Some clones in this sample may be carry-over from other donors' samples. CDR3s include the opening cysteine and the closing phenylalanine or tryptophan. D genes are given only for firm matches. Clone size, where shown, is once, few, many, or a class for clones that have expanded.

abundance: few; j_gene: TRBJ1-2; v_gene: TRBV7-2; d_gene: -; CDR3nt: TGTGCCAGCAGCTTAGTGGCAGGCGAATTCTATGGCTACACCTTC; CDR3aa: CASSLVAGEFYGYTF
abundance: -; j_gene: TRBJ1-4; v_gene: TRBV5-1; d_gene: -; CDR3nt: TGCGCCAGCAGCTTGGAACCGAATGAAAAACTGTTTTTT; CDR3aa: CASSLEPNEKLFF
abundance: few; j_gene: TRBJ1-2; v_gene: TRBV12-3/TRBV12-4; d_gene: TRBD1; CDR3nt: TGTGCCAGCAGTTGGGGACAGGGGAGGGGTGGCTACACCTTC; CDR3aa: CASSWGQGRGGYTF
abundance: few; j_gene: TRBJ2-3; v_gene: TRBV29-1; d_gene: -; CDR3nt: TGCAGCGCCGGGACCGGAGGCACAGATACGCAGTATTTT; CDR3aa: CSAGTGGTDTQYF
abundance: many; j_gene: TRBJ2-4; v_gene: TRBV7-2; d_gene: TRBD2; CDR3nt: TGTGCCAGCAGCTTAGCGGGTAGCGGGGATATTCAGTACTTC; CDR3aa: CASSLAGSGDIQYF
abundance: -; j_gene: TRBJ2-1; v_gene: TRBV5-1; d_gene: TRBD2; CDR3nt: TGCGCCAGCAGCTTGGATAGCGGGGGGAACAATGAGCAGTTCTTC; CDR3aa: CASSLDSGGNNEQFF
abundance: few; j_gene: TRBJ1-2; v_gene: TRBV20-1; d_gene: -; CDR3nt: TGCAGTGCTAGAAAGATGCAGGGACTCTATGGCTACACCTTC; CDR3aa: CSARKMQGLYGYTF
abundance: once; j_gene: TRBJ2-2; v_gene: TRBV28; d_gene: -; CDR3nt: TGTGCCAGCAGTCTACGACATCTACCGTTGAACACCGGGGAGCTGTTTTTT; CDR3aa: CASSLRHLPLNTGELFF
abundance: -; j_gene: TRBJ2-7; v_gene: TRBV12-3/TRBV12-4; d_gene: -; CDR3nt: TGTGCCAGCAGTCCGCCGAATTCCGAGCAGTACTTC; CDR3aa: CASSPPNSEQYF
abundance: few; j_gene: TRBJ2-7; v_gene: TRBV5-6; d_gene: -; CDR3nt: TGTGCCAGCAGCCGAACGGGCCCCGGGGCGGTAAGCTCCTACGAGCAGTACTTC; CDR3aa: CASSRTGPGAVSSYEQYF
abundance: -; j_gene: TRBJ2-2; v_gene: TRBV5-5; d_gene: -; CDR3nt: TGTGCCAGCAGCTTGGGATGGAGGGACACCGGGGAGCTGTTTTTT; CDR3aa: CASSLGWRDTGELFF
abundance: -; j_gene: TRBJ2-3; v_gene: TRBV7-9; d_gene: TRBD2; CDR3nt: TGTGCCAGCAGCTCTACTAGCGGGATTGCAGATACGCAGTATTTT; CDR3aa: CASSSTSGIADTQYF
abundance: few; j_gene: TRBJ2-3; v_gene: TRBV7-9; d_gene: -; CDR3nt: TGTGCCAGCAGCTTATCCCAGAGCACAGATACGCAGTATTTT; CDR3aa: CASSLSQSTDTQYF
abundance: once; j_gene: TRBJ1-1; v_gene: TRBV4-1; d_gene: TRBD1; CDR3nt: TGCGCCAGCAGCCCAACAATGACAGGGCTGGGACGTAGGAACACTGAAGCTTTCTTT; CDR3aa: CASSPTMTGLGRRNTEAFF
abundance: -; j_gene: TRBJ1-3; v_gene: TRBV7-7; d_gene: -; CDR3nt: TGTGCTAGCAGCAATGGACGCAACTCTGGAAACACCATATATTTT; CDR3aa: CASSNGRNSGNTIYF
abundance: -; j_gene: TRBJ2-5; v_gene: TRBV10-3; d_gene: TRBD2; CDR3nt: TGTGCCATCAGACCTAGCGGGGCTGTCGTGGAGACCCAGTACTTC; CDR3aa: CAIRPSGAVVETQYF
abundance: -; j_gene: TRBJ1-4; v_gene: TRBV20-1; d_gene: -; CDR3nt: TGCAGTGCTAGAGATGGCAGCGCCAATGAAAAACTGTTTTTT; CDR3aa: CSARDGSANEKLFF
abundance: few; j_gene: TRBJ1-4; v_gene: TRBV28; d_gene: -; CDR3nt: TGTGCCAGCAGTTTGAGGGGGACAACAACTAATGAAAAACTGTTTTTT; CDR3aa: CASSLRGTTTNEKLFF
abundance: few; j_gene: TRBJ2-3; v_gene: TRBV12-5; d_gene: TRBD2; CDR3nt: TGTGCTAGTGGTTTGGTCTTAGCGGGGGGCTCAAGCACAGATACGCAGTATTTT; CDR3aa: CASGLVLAGGSSTDTQYF
abundance: few; j_gene: TRBJ1-2; v_gene: TRBV10-3; d_gene: -; CDR3nt: TGTGCCATCAGTGGGGACGGGAACTATGGCTACACCTTC; CDR3aa: CAISGDGNYGYTF
abundance: many; j_gene: TRBJ2-7; v_gene: TRBV4-2; d_gene: TRBD2; CDR3nt: TGTGCCAGCAGCCCCCTGACTAGCGGGGGGCCTTTCTCCTACGAGCAGTACTTC; CDR3aa: CASSPLTSGGPFSYEQYF
abundance: -; j_gene: TRBJ1-2; v_gene: TRBV7-8; d_gene: -; CDR3nt: TGTGCCAGCAGCTTAACGGTGTCGCCAAACGGCTACACCTTC; CDR3aa: CASSLTVSPNGYTF
abundance: many; j_gene: TRBJ1-5; v_gene: TRBV7-2; d_gene: -; CDR3nt: TGTGCCAGCAGTCAGGGACATAGCAATCAGCCCCAGCATTTT; CDR3aa: CASSQGHSNQPQHF
abundance: many; j_gene: TRBJ2-5; v_gene: TRBV7-2; d_gene: -; CDR3nt: TGTGCCAGCAGCTTAGGGCTAGGTGGTCGAGAGACCCAGTACTTC; CDR3aa: CASSLGLGGRETQYF
abundance: -; j_gene: TRBJ1-1; v_gene: TRBV25-1; d_gene: -; CDR3nt: TGTGCCAGCAGTGAATTCCAGGGGAAGGACACTGAAGCTTTCTTT; CDR3aa: CASSEFQGKDTEAFF
abundance: -; j_gene: TRBJ2-1; v_gene: TRBV20-1; d_gene: TRBD2; CDR3nt: TGCAGTGTTATGAGCGGGAACTACAATGAGCAGTTCTTC; CDR3aa: CSVMSGNYNEQFF
abundance: -; j_gene: TRBJ2-3; v_gene: TRBV7-6; d_gene: TRBD2; CDR3nt: TGTGCCAGCAGCCACACTAGCGGGGTCGTGGATACGCAGTATTTT; CDR3aa: CASSHTSGVVDTQYF
abundance: -; j_gene: TRBJ2-1; v_gene: TRBV7-9; d_gene: TRBD2; CDR3nt: TGTGACAGCAGCTCGACTAGCGGGGAGATCAATGAGCAGTTCTTC; CDR3aa: CDSSSTSGEINEQFF
abundance: few; j_gene: TRBJ1-2; v_gene: TRBV28; d_gene: TRBD1; CDR3nt: TGTGCCAGCATACAGGGGCCGACCACCTCCTATGGCTACACCTTC; CDR3aa: CASIQGPTTSYGYTF
abundance: -; j_gene: TRBJ1-1; v_gene: TRBV7-9; d_gene: -; CDR3nt: TGTGCCAGCAGCTTTAGATCTGGGGTAGTGAACACTGAAGCTTTCTTT; CDR3aa: CASSFRSGVVNTEAFF
abundance: once; j_gene: TRBJ2-3; v_gene: TRBV5-6; d_gene: -; CDR3nt: TGTGCCAGCAGCTCGCTGAAGGACCTGGCCTACTCTAGCACAGATACGCAGTATTTT; CDR3aa: CASSSLKDLAYSSTDTQYF
abundance: -; j_gene: TRBJ2-7; v_gene: TRBV6-1; d_gene: -; CDR3nt: TGTGCCAGCAGTGATACCTTTGGACGGCCCTCCTACGAGCAGTACTTC; CDR3aa: CASSDTFGRPSYEQYF
abundance: -; j_gene: TRBJ2-3; v_gene: TRBV5-4; d_gene: -; CDR3nt: TGTTCCAGCAGCCCGGGCCACGGTACAGTAAGCACAGATACGCAGTATTTT; CDR3aa: CSSSPGHGTVSTDTQYF
abundance: -; j_gene: TRBJ2-3; v_gene: TRBV5-6; d_gene: -; CDR3nt: TGTGCCAGCAGCCTACCCAGGGTAGGAGATACGCAGTATTTT; CDR3aa: CASSLPRVGDTQYF
abundance: -; j_gene: TRBJ1-4; v_gene: TRBV10-3; d_gene: -; CDR3nt: TGTGCCATCAGTGAAGGCGCCTCTAATGAAAAACTGTTTTTT; CDR3aa: CAISEGASNEKLFF
abundance: -; j_gene: TRBJ2-1; v_gene: TRBV20-1; d_gene: -; CDR3nt: TGCAGTGCTAGTCGGGCGGACGCCTACAATGAGCAGTTCTTC; CDR3aa: CSASRADAYNEQFF
abundance: once; j_gene: TRBJ2-1; v_gene: TRBV7-8; d_gene: -; CDR3nt: TGTGCCAGCGGGGCCAGGACTTCCAATGAGCAGTTCTTC; CDR3aa: CASGARTSNEQFF
abundance: -; j_gene: TRBJ2-5; v_gene: TRBV7-9; d_gene: -; CDR3nt: TGTGCCAGCAGCTTTGTGGGGGGGACCCAGTACTTC; CDR3aa: CASSFVGGTQYF
abundance: -; j_gene: TRBJ2-5; v_gene: TRBV12-3/TRBV12-4; d_gene: TRBD1; CDR3nt: TGTGCCAGCAGCCCCCCGACAGGGGGCTGGGAGACCCAGTACTTC; CDR3aa: CASSPPTGGWETQYF
abundance: many; j_gene: TRBJ2-7; v_gene: TRBV28; d_gene: -; CDR3nt: TGTGCCAGCAGTACCGGGCCTTACGAGCAGTACTTC; CDR3aa: CASSTGPYEQYF